Sequencing of this TCR beta chain was carried out in a study of cytomegalovirus exposure and HLA in healthy donors. Study-level background: Early released data had approximately 86 million unique TCRs, all coming from HLA-typed donors.

The CDR3 has 14 amino acids. With V trimmed by 2 bases and J by 5 bases, 4 bases remained unmatched. Germline lookup yields CDR1 SGDLS and CDR2 YYNGEE. The PCR made use of 60 Vbeta and 13 Jbeta primers. Sequencing was performed with immunoSEQ multiplex PCR; in TCRdb, only in-frame clones are kept and a portion is missing. Of 150,000 to 200,000 clones listed, about 85% are singletons. For this clone: What it binds is unknown.

General study findings and limits: Follow-up analysis later connected one missense variant in DCLRE1C with trimming of TCR beta V- and J-genes. In a later analysis, compared with equally common non-associated chains, HLA-associated beta chains were more expanded. A list of 150 or so TCR beta chains associated with cytomegalovirus was given.

The TCR comes from a woman aged 45-65 years in good health and CMV-seronegative. Sequenced sample: PBMCs. The chain carries TRBV9 and TRBJ2-5; 9 bases map to TRBD2. CDR3 sequence reads: CASSVSTSGETQYF. CDR3 in DNA: TGTGCCAGCAGCGTCTCTACTAGCGGGGAGACCCAGTACTTC.